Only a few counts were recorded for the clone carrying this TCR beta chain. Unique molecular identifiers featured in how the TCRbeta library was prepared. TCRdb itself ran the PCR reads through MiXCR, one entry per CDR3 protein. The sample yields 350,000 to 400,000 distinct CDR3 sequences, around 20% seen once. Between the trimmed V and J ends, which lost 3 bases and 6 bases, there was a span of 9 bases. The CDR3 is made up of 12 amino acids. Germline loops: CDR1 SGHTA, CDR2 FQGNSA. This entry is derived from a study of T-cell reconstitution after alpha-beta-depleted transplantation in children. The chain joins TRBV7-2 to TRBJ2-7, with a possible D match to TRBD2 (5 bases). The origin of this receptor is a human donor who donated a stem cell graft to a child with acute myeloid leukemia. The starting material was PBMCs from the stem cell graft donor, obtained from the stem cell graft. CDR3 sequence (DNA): TGTGCCAGCAGCTTTTGGGGAGCCGAGCAGTACTTC. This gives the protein CASSFWGAEQYF. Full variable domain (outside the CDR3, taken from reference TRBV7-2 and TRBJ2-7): GAGVSQSPSNKVTEKGKDVELRCDPISGHTALYWYRQSLGQGLEFLIYFQGNSAPDKSGLPSDRFSAERTGGSVSTLTIQRTQQEDSAVYLCASSFWGAEQYFGPGTRLTVT.